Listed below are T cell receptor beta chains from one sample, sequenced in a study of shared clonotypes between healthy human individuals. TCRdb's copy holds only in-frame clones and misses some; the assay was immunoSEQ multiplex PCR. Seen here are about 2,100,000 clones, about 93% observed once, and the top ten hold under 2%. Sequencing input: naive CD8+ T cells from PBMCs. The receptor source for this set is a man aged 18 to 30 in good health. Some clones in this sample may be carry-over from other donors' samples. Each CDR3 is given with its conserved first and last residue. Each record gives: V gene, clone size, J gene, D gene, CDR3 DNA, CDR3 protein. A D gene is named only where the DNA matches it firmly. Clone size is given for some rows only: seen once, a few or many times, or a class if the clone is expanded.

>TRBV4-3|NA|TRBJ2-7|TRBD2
TGCGCCAGCAGCCTCGAGCGGGAGAAGTACTTC
CASSLEREKYF
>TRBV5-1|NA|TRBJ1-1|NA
TGCGCCAGCAGCTTGGCCGGGGGTGCTGAAGCTTTCTTT
CASSLAGGAEAFF
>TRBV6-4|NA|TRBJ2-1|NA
TGTGCCAGCAGTGAACTAGCAGGCTACAATGAGCAGTTCTTC
CASSELAGYNEQFF
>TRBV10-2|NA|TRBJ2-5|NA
TGCGCCCTCGGACACCCAGCTGGGGAGCAGTACTTC
CALGHPAGEQYF
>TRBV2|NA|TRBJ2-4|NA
TGTGCCAGCAGTGAAGGGGCCGGACTAGCCAAAAACATTCAGTACTTC
CASSEGAGLAKNIQYF
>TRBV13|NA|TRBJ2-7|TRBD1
TGTGCCAGCAGTTCTTCCTCCGGGACAGACAGGTACGAGCAGTACTTC
CASSSSSGTDRYEQYF
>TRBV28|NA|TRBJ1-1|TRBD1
TGTGCCAGCAACACAGGGGTCACTGAAGCTTTCTTT
CASNTGVTEAFF
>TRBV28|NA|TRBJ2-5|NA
TGTGCCAGCAGTTCCCTCCCAGTTGTCCTCCCCCAAGAGACCCAGTACTTC
CASSSLPVVLPQETQYF
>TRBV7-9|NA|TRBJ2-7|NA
TGTGCCAGCAGCGGGAGGACAACCTACGAGCAGTACTTC
CASSGRTTYEQYF
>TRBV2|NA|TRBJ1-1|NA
TGTGCCAGCGATGAGGAGGGGCGGCGGGGCACTGAAGCTTTCTTT
CASDEEGRRGTEAFF
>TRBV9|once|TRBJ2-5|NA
TGTGCCAGCAGCCCACCGAGCCAAGAGACCCAGTACTTC
CASSPPSQETQYF
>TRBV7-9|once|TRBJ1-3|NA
TGTGCCAGCAGCTGGCTCGGGTCCTCCTCTGGAAACACCATATATTTT
CASSWLGSSSGNTIYF
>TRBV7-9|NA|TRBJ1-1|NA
TGTGCCAGCAGCCAGCGCGGCAGCGTAAACACTGAAGCTTTCTTT
CASSQRGSVNTEAFF
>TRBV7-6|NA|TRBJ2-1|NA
TGTGCCAGCAGCTTAGTGGGGGGGCTTAATGAGCAGTTCTTC
CASSLVGGLNEQFF
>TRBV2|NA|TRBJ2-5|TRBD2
TGTGCCACCGAAGACCGGGAGGTAGGAACCCAGTACTTC
CATEDREVGTQYF